Listed below are T cell receptor beta chains from one sample, sequenced in a study of blood T cells in healthy people across ages. One entry per CDR3 protein results from TCRdb running MiXCR on the 5' RACE reads. Found here are hundreds of thousands of distinct CDR3 sequences, less than 45% of them singletons; the top ten hold 30%. The sequencing sample was made of blood. The receptors were gathered from a man aged 80 or over in good health. Both conserved end residues are trimmed from each CDR3. Each record gives: V gene, CDR3 length, CDR3 protein.

v_gene: TRBV20-1; len: 12; CDR3aa: SARTSGSSYEQY
v_gene: TRBV20-1; len: 13; CDR3aa: SARDVRGRGDTQY
v_gene: TRBV7-2; len: 12; CDR3aa: ASSRTRANEKLF
v_gene: TRBV7-9; len: 12; CDR3aa: ASSPEGGNNEQF
v_gene: TRBV29-1; len: 13; CDR3aa: SVGNSGATTDTQY
v_gene: TRBV12-3/TRBV12-4; len: 12; CDR3aa: ASSRESISTEAF
v_gene: TRBV3-1; len: 12; CDR3aa: ASSQQAGEETQY
v_gene: TRBV29-1; len: 12; CDR3aa: SVSPLPGANVLT
v_gene: TRBV4-3; len: 11; CDR3aa: ASSQEVSQPQH
v_gene: TRBV6-4; len: 13; CDR3aa: ASSEGSSSYNEQY
v_gene: TRBV20-1; len: 13; CDR3aa: SAANGRAGRYEQH
v_gene: TRBV5-1; len: 11; CDR3aa: ASSYRDQYEQY
v_gene: TRBV20-1; len: 11; CDR3aa: SALPGQGHGYT
v_gene: TRBV28; len: 11; CDR3aa: ASEGQGARGYT
v_gene: TRBV6-5; len: 13; CDR3aa: ASSYAGALENEQY
v_gene: TRBV6-9; len: 16; CDR3aa: ASSYPGGGGDGNQPQH
v_gene: TRBV29-1; len: 10; CDR3aa: SAVVAADTQY